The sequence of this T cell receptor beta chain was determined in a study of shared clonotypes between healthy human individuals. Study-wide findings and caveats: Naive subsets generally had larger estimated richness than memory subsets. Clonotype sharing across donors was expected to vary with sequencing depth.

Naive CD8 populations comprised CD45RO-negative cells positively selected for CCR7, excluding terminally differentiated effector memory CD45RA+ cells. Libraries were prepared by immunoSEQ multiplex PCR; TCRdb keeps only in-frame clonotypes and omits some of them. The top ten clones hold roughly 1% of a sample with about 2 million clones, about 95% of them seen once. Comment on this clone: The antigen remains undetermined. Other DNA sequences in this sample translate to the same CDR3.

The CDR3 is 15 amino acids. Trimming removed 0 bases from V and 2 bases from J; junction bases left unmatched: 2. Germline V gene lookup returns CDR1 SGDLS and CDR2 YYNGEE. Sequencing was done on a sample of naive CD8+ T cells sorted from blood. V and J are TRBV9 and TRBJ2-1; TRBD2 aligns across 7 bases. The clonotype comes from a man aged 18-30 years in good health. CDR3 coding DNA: TGTGCCAGCAGCGTAGACGGGACTACCTACAATGAGCAGTTCTTC. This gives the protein CASSVDGTTYNEQFF.